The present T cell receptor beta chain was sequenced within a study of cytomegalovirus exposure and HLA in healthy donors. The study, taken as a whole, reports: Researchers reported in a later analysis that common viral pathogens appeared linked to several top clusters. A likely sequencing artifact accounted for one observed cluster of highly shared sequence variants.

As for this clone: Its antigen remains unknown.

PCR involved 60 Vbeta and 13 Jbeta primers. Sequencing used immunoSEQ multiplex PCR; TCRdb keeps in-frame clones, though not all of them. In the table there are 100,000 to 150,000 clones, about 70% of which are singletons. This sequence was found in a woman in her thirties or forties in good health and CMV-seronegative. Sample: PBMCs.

The chain's CDR3 is CASSRRQGILHEQYF. CDR3 DNA sequence: TGTGCCAGCAGCCGTAGACAGGGCATCCTCCACGAGCAGTACTTC. The V call is TRBV7-9, the J call TRBJ2-7; TRBD1 aligns across 7 bases. V dropped 5 bases and J dropped 5; count of bases not matched to a gene: 12. The CDR3 covers 15 residues. CDR1 and CDR2 from the germline V gene are SEHNR and FQNEAQ (reference sequence). Variable domain in full (rest from reference TRBV7-9 and TRBJ2-7): DTGVSQNPRHKITKRGQNVTFRCDPISEHNRLYWYRQTLGQGPEFLTYFQNEAQLEKSRLLSDRFSAERPKGSFSTLEIQRTEQGDSAMYLCASSRRQGILHEQYFGPGTRLTVT.